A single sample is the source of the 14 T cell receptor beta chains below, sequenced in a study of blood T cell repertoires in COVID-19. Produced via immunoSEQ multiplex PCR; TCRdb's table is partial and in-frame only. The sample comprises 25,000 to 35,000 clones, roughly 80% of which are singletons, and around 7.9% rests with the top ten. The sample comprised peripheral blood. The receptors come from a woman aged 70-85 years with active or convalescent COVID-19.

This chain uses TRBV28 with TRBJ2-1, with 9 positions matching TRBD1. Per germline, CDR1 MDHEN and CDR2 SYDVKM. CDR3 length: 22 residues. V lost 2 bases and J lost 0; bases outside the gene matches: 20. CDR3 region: CASSLPSGQGQGGPSSYNEQFF. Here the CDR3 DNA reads TGTGCCAGCAGTTTACCGAGCGGGCAGGGACAGGGAGGGCCCAGCTCCTACAATGAGCAGTTCTTC.

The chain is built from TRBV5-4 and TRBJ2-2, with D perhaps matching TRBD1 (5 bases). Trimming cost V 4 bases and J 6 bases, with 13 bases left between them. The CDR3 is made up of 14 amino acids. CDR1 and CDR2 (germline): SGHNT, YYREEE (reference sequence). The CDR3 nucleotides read TGTGCCAGCAGCCTTCCAGGGTACGCCGGGGAGCTGTTTTTT. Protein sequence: CASSLPGYAGELFF.

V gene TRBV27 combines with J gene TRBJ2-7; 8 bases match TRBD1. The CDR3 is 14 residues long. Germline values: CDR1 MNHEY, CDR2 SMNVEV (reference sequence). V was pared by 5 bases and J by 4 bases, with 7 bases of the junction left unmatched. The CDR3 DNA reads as TGTGCCAGCAGTCCATCCAGGGGGCCATACGAGCAGTACTTC. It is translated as CASSPSRGPYEQYF.

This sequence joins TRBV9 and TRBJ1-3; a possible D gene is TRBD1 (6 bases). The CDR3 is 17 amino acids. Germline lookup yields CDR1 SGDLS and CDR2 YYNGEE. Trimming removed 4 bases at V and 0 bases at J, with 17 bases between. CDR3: CASSPPVKGDSGNTIYF. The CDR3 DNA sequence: TGTGCCAGCAGCCCCCCCGTCAAGGGGGACTCTGGAAACACCATATATTTT.

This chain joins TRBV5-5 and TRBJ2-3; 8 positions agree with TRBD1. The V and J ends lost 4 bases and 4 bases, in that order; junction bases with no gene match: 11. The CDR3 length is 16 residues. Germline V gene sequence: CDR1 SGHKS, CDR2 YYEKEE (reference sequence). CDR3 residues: CASSPRIRGQADTQYF. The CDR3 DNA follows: TGTGCCAGCAGCCCCCGGATCAGGGGGCAAGCAGATACGCAGTATTTT.

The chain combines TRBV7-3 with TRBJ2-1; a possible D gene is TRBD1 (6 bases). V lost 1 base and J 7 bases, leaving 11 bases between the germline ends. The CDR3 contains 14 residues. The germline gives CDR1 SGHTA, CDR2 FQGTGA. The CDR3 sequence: CASSLITGKNEQFF. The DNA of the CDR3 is TGTGCCAGCAGCTTAATTACAGGGAAAAATGAGCAGTTCTTC.

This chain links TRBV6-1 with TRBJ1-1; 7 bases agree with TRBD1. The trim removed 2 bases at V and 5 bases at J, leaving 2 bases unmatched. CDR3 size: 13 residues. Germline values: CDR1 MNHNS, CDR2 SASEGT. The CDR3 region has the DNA TGTGCCAGCAGTGAAATACAGGGGACTGAAGCTTTCTTT. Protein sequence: CASSEIQGTEAFF.

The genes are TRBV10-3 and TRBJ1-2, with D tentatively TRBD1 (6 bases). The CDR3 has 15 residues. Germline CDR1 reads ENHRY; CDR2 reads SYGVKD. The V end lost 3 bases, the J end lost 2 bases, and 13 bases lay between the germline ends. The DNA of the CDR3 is TGTGCCATCAGTGATTACGGGGGGCGAAACTATGGCTACACCTTC. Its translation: CAISDYGGRNYGYTF.

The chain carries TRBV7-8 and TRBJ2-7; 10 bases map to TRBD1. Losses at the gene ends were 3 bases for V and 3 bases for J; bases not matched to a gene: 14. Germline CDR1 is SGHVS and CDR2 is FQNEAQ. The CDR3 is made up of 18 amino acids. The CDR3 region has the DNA TGTGCCAGCAGCTTGGAGACAGGGGGCCTCATCAAAGACTACGAGCAGTACTTC. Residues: CASSLETGGLIKDYEQYF.

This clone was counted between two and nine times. Written as DNA, the CDR3 is TGTGCCAGCAGTTACTCCCGGGAGTATGGCTACACCTTC. Residues: CASSYSREYGYTF. The chain links TRBV6-5 to TRBJ1-2; D uncertain. V gave up 0 bases and J gave up 5 bases, with 7 bases separating them. The CDR3 spans 13 residues. Germline-derived CDR1 and CDR2 are MNHEY and SVGAGI.

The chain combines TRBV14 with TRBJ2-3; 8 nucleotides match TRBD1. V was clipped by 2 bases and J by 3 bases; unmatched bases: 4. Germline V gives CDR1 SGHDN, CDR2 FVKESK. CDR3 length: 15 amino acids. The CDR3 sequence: CASSQTDRETDTQYF. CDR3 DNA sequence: TGTGCCAGCAGCCAAACGGACAGGGAAACAGATACGCAGTATTTT.

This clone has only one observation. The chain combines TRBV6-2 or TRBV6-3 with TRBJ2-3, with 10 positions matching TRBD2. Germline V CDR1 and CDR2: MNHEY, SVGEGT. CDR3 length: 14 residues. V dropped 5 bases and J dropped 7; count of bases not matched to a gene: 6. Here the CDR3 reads CASSRSGRTNTQYF. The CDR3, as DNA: TGTGCCAGCAGTCGTAGCGGGAGGACGAATACGCAGTATTTT.

CDR3: CASSARGPGTSGGGTDTQYF. CDR3 nucleotide sequence: TGTGCCAGCAGCGCGAGGGGCCCCGGGACTAGCGGGGGGGGCACAGATACGCAGTATTTT. The J gene is TRBJ2-3, the V gene TRBV9; 16 bases match TRBD2. The CDR3 runs 20 residues. The germline gives CDR1 SGDLS, CDR2 YYNGEE. The ends lost 3 bases at V and 1 base at J; junction bases unmatched: 11. The full variable domain, with the rest looked up from reference TRBV9 and TRBJ2-3, is DSGVTQTPKHLITATGQRVTLRCSPRSGDLSVYWYQQSLDQGLQFLIQYYNGEERAKGNILERFSAQQFPDLHSELNLSSLELGDSALYFCASSARGPGTSGGGTDTQYFGPGTRLTVL.

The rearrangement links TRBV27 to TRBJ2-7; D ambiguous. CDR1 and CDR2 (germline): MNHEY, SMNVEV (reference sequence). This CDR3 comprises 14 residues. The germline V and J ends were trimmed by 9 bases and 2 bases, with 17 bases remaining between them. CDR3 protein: CASAPSLGPYEQYF. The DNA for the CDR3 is TGTGCCAGTGCCCCTTCTCTAGGCCCCTACGAGCAGTACTTC.